This TCR beta chain was retrieved from a study of blood T cells in healthy people across ages (dated by TCRdb to between 2014 and 2017). Notes on the research overall: In model experiments, template switching captured about one uniquely barcoded TCR beta cDNA molecule for every two T cells. The study measured age-related changes in TCR beta repertoire diversity using deep sequencing normalized with unique cDNA molecular identifiers. Four age groups were formed from the donors: young (average 16 years), middle-aged (just under 40), aged (roughly 58) and long-lived (about 75). Donors of different ages were randomly distributed across sequencing lanes to avoid experimental bias. For two donors (one aged 18 to 29 and one aged 80 or older), the study analyzed two additional independent replicas of 1 million unique cDNA reads from the same blood draw. Study-wide findings and limitations: Compared with the aged group, more naive CD4+ T cells, fewer expanded clones and increased TCR diversity were shown by the long-lived group, suggesting age selection. Estimates of total diversity based on one million sequenced T cells were regarded as lower bounds and as underestimates. Because profiling used bulk unsorted PBMCs, naive and antigen-experienced compartments could not be compared conclusively. Donor CMV infection status was unknown, potentially confounding age-related changes in expanded clonotypes. As age increased, observed TCR beta diversity per million T cells dropped in a roughly linear way, and a significant reduction was already evident by age around 41. Observed TCR beta diversity correlated strongly with the percentage of naive T cells measured by flow cytometry.

The germline V gene gives CDR1 as SQVTM and CDR2 as ANQGSEA. The V end gives up 5 bases and the J end 4 bases, leaving 11 bases in the junction not matched to a gene. Taken from cysteine to phenylalanine, the CDR3 has 15 residues. Left in the record is the CDR3 DNA by itself, 45 bases read in frame from the first base. The method was 5' RACE. Sequencing was performed on an Illumina HiSeq 2500. A second PCR of roughly 7 to 12 cycles was run with a J-beta primer mix and a sample-barcoded 5' primer. A template-switch 5' adaptor carrying 12 random nucleotides introduced a unique molecular identifier onto each TCR beta cDNA molecule. Each sample yielded at least 3 million CDR3-containing paired-end reads. First-strand cDNA was synthesized from all RNA with the Mint cDNA synthesis kit, primed by a TRBC-specific oligonucleotide. Following uracil-DNA glycosylase treatment, a first 18-cycle PCR with universal primers M1SS and BC2_uni_R was performed on all cDNA. The original methods were these. Each sample was normalized by randomly selecting 1 million high-quality reads, each carrying a distinct molecular identifier. Reads with shared molecular identifiers were discarded instead of being binned into consensus sequences. CDR3 identification, clonotype clustering and error correction used MiTCR with a Q25 quality threshold and the strictest error-elimination algorithm. Lower-bound total TCR beta diversity was estimated with a nonparametric unseen species model using Euler transformation. TCRdb itself trimmed the public reads at Q25 with fastp, ran MiXCR and retained productive beta chains. When rows share a CDR3 protein, they turn into one entry using the most common DNA and genes. TCRdb assigned the V and J calls; the authors' analysis was not used. Recorded for this sample are some 700,000 distinct CDR3 sequences; around a fifth of them occurred a single time. The biggest ten clones account for 20% to 25% of the sample.

Donors were a few dozen systemically healthy Caucasian individuals from Russia aged 6 to 90 years. About 9.8 milliliters of peripheral blood were drawn from each donor into EDTA-treated Vacutainer tubes. Ficoll-Paque density-gradient centrifugation was used to isolate PBMCs, with at least 7 million per sample. Trizol reagent was used to extract total RNA from PBMCs, with at least 6 micrograms per sample. For every donor, flow cytometry on a PBMC aliquot measured the percentage of naive CD45RAhigh/CD27high T cells. In regard to this clonotype: Its binding antigen is unknown. Base-call qualities are not available, and no considerably larger clone is one nucleotide away.

The sequence links TRBV29-1 to TRBJ2-3, with TRBD2 matching 8 junction bases. This sequence was found in a man between 70 and 80 years old in good health. Sequencing was carried out using blood. The CDR3 has the sequence CSVNLAGKGADTQYF. The nucleotide sequence reads TGCAGCGTTAATCTAGCGGGCAAAGGGGCAGATACGCAGTATTTT.